The 23 T cell receptor beta chains in this list originate from one sample, sequenced in a study of blood T cell repertoires in COVID-19. The protocol was immunoSEQ multiplex PCR, while the TCRdb copy is restricted to in-frame clones and leaves out a portion. The sample contains 350,000 or so clones, 86% of which appear only once. Source material: PBMCs or T cells enriched from blood (not recorded which). The source is a woman aged 40 to 50 with acute COVID-19.

This clone was observed a single time. The genes are TRBV21-1 and TRBJ2-7; the DNA was not used to check the table's D call, TRBD1. TRBV21-1 is listed as a pseudogene. CDR3 length: 19 amino acids. CDR3 nucleotides: TGTGCCAGCAGAAGAAGGAAAGGACAGGTCGTCCCCGACTCCTACGAGCAGTACTTC. It yields the protein CASRRRKGQVVPDSYEQYF.

The V gene is TRBV3-1 (or the pseudogene TRBV3-2), the J gene TRBJ1-4, with D possibly matching TRBD1 (5 bases). The V end lost 4 bases, the J end lost 3 bases, and 15 bases lay between the germline ends. Looked up from germline, CDR1 is LGHDT and CDR2 is YNNKEL (reference sequence). This CDR3 has 16 amino acids. The DNA of the CDR3 is TGTGCCAGCAGCCTCCGATGGGGAGGGGCTAATGAAAAACTGTTTTTT. Translated, it gives CASSLRWGGANEKLFF.

This clone was seen a few times. The chain recombines TRBV18 with TRBJ2-7; tentative D call: TRBD1 (6 bases). This CDR3 contains 15 residues. Trimming took 3 bases from V and 5 from J, leaving 17 bases between them. The V gene's germline CDR1 is KGHSH and CDR2 LQKENI. The CDR3 coding sequence is TGTGCCAGCTCACCCCCCGGACTTGGGGGCCACGAGCAGTACTTC. It codes for CASSPPGLGGHEQYF.

The rearrangement links TRBV19 to TRBJ2-3, with TRBD1 matching over 11 bases. With V trimmed by 3 bases and J by 5 bases, 7 bases remained unmatched. In germline, CDR1 is LNHDA, CDR2 SQIVND (reference sequence). The CDR3 loop spans 16 amino acids. CDR3 sequence (DNA): TGTGCCAGTAGTATTCGGACAGGGGGCGCCGGAGATACGCAGTATTTT. Encoded protein: CASSIRTGGAGDTQYF.

The rearrangement links TRBV6-1 to TRBJ1-5, with a possible D match to TRBD1 (5 bases). The CDR3 contains 16 residues. CDR1 and CDR2 from the germline V gene are MNHNS and SASEGT. V gave up 4 bases and J gave up 6 bases, with 19 bases separating them. Here the CDR3 DNA reads TGTGCCAGCAGTGGGAAGAGAGCGGGGCTCGCTCAGCCCCAGCATTTT. Translating gives CASSGKRAGLAQPQHF.

The chain has TRBV7-9 and TRBJ1-4; 8 bases fit TRBD1. The CDR3 totals 15 residues. The germline CDR1 and CDR2 sequences are SEHNR and FQNEAQ (reference sequence). J was trimmed by 3 bases and V by 6 bases; bases with no gene match: 6. The CDR3 sequence: CASRKDRDPNEKLFF. CDR3 nucleotides: TGTGCCAGCAGAAAGGACAGGGACCCTAATGAAAAACTGTTTTTT. The full variable domain, its missing parts supplied by reference TRBV7-9 and TRBJ1-4, is DTGVSQNPRHKITKRGQNVTFRCDPISEHNRLYWYRQTLGQGPEFLTYFQNEAQLEKSRLLSDRFSAERPKGSFSTLEIQRTEQGDSAMYLCASRKDRDPNEKLFFGSGTQLSVL.

The V and J genes are TRBV12-2 and TRBJ1-2. TRBV12-2 is annotated as a pseudogene. The CDR3 covers 17 residues. The CDR3 protein is CASRLRPGVGGEYGYTF. The CDR3 DNA is TGTGCAAGTCGCTTAAGGCCGGGAGTGGGAGGCGAGTATGGCTACACCTTC.

The CDR3, as DNA: TGTGCCAGCAGCCGGGGAACCGGGACAGTCTCCTACGAGCAGTACTTC. It yields the protein CASSRGTGTVSYEQYF. The J gene is TRBJ2-7, the V gene TRBV3-1 (or the pseudogene TRBV3-2); 7 positions agree with TRBD1. V dropped 4 bases and J dropped 0; count of bases not matched to a gene: 9. CDR3 length: 16 amino acids. Germline-derived CDR1 and CDR2 are LGHDT and YNNKEL (reference sequence).

V is TRBV27 and J is TRBJ2-1; the match to TRBD2 covers 7 bases. J gave up 7 bases and V 8 bases, and 11 bases lay outside the gene matches. The germline gives CDR1 MNHEY, CDR2 SMNVEV (reference sequence). The CDR3 extends over 14 amino acids. The CDR3 here is CASRPFGGGNEQFF. The DNA of the CDR3 is TGTGCCAGCCGACCTTTCGGCGGGGGTAATGAGCAGTTCTTC.

The chain combines TRBV5-1 with TRBJ2-7; 7 bases line up with TRBD2. Germline V gives CDR1 SGHRS, CDR2 YFSETQ. Trimming cost V 3 bases and J 3 bases; bases outside gene matches: 15. The CDR3 sequence is 17 residues long. DNA of the CDR3: TGCGCCAGCAGCTCGACGCCTCCGCCGGGAGGAAACTACGAGCAGTACTTC. Its protein is CASSSTPPPGGNYEQYF.

The rearrangement uses TRBV29-1 and TRBJ1-2, with 9 positions matching TRBD1. Germline CDR1 SQVTM, CDR2 ANQGSEA. The V and J ends lost 1 base and 7 bases, in that order; junction bases with no gene match: 13. This CDR3 contains 16 residues. In DNA, the CDR3 is TGCAGCGTTGAAGGTCGGGGTACAGGGGGCTCGGGTGGCTACACCTTC. It translates to CSVEGRGTGGSGGYTF.

The V and J genes are TRBV7-2 and TRBJ2-3, with 7 bases aligning to TRBD2. V gave up 1 base and J gave up 7 bases; unmatched junction bases: 11. From germline, CDR1 is SGHTA and CDR2 FQGNSA. The length of the CDR3 is 16 residues. The CDR3 is CASSLEASGSGHTQYF. The CDR3 bases are TGTGCCAGCAGCTTAGAGGCTAGCGGATCGGGACATACGCAGTATTTT.

The V and J genes are TRBV19 and TRBJ2-3; the match to TRBD2 covers 12 bases. The CDR3 has 15 residues. The trim removed 9 bases at V and 4 bases at J, leaving 8 bases unmatched. The germline V gene has CDR1 LNHDA and CDR2 SQIVND (reference sequence). CDR3 amino acids: CASTTSGSIADTQYF. The CDR3 DNA follows: TGTGCCAGCACGACTAGCGGGAGTATAGCAGATACGCAGTATTTT.

This chain joins TRBV27 and TRBJ2-7, with D tentatively TRBD2 (7 bases). The CDR3 spans 14 residues. Germline V CDR1 and CDR2: MNHEY, SMNVEV (reference sequence). Trimming left V 6 bases short and J 4 bases short, with 16 bases between. The chain's CDR3 is CASSQRGAGYEQYF. The CDR3 region has the DNA TGTGCCAGCAGCCAACGGGGGGCGGGGTACGAGCAGTACTTC.

This chain connects TRBV5-8 to TRBJ1-3; unclear D gene. The V gene's germline CDR1 is SGHTS and CDR2 YDEGEE. The CDR3 is 16 amino acids. V dropped 2 bases and J dropped 2 bases, with 14 bases sitting between them. CDR3 residues: CASSFGKTPTGNTIYF. The CDR3 coding sequence is TGTGCCAGCAGCTTCGGTAAAACCCCTACTGGAAACACCATATATTTT.

This sequence joins TRBV7-9 and TRBJ2-5, with TRBD2 matching 8 bases. The J segment lost 4 bases and the V segment lost 5 bases, leaving 12 bases of the junction unmatched. The CDR3 consists of 16 residues. From germline, CDR1 is SEHNR and CDR2 FQNEAQ (reference sequence). CDR3 protein: CASSPRTSGSSETQYF. The CDR3 DNA reads TGTGCCAGCAGCCCGCGTACCAGCGGGAGTTCAGAGACCCAGTACTTC.

The V and J genes are TRBV15 and TRBJ2-1; D gene unclear. This CDR3 region has 17 residues. Looked up from germline, CDR1 is LNHNV and CDR2 is YYDKDF (reference sequence). The V gene lost 3 bases and the J gene lost 2 bases, with 17 bases spanning the gap. For the CDR3, the DNA is TGTGCCACCAGCAGCCTAGGAGAGCTTGGAACCTACAATGAGCAGTTCTTC. Translated, it gives CATSSLGELGTYNEQFF.

V is TRBV5-6 and J is TRBJ2-2; TRBD1 agrees at 7 bases. J lost 0 bases, V lost 4 bases, and 6 bases had no gene match. The CDR3 has 16 amino acids. Looked up from germline, CDR1 is SGHDT and CDR2 is YYEEEE. Here the CDR3 DNA reads TGTGCCAGCAGCGGGCCGGGACAGTCGAACACCGGGGAGCTGTTTTTT. Amino acids: CASSGPGQSNTGELFF.

The table lists this clone with a count of one. V is TRBV6-5 and J is TRBJ1-5; 7 bases are a match to TRBD1. This CDR3 contains 13 residues. V shed 7 bases, J shed 4 bases, and the junction held 4 bases outside the gene matches. Germline V gene sequence: CDR1 MNHEY, CDR2 SVGAGI. The CDR3 loop is CASTQGGNQPQHF. The CDR3 region has the DNA TGTGCCAGCACTCAGGGGGGAAATCAGCCCCAGCATTTT.

J is TRBJ2-3 and V is TRBV7-9; D is possibly TRBD1 (6 bases). The CDR3 has 12 amino acids. Trimming took 9 bases from V and 0 from J, leaving 7 bases between them. CDR1 is SEHNR, CDR2 FQNEAQ, per germline (reference sequence). The CDR3 DNA is TGTGCCAGAGGGGGTAGCACAGATACGCAGTATTTT. It yields the protein CARGGSTDTQYF.

The rearrangement uses TRBV18 and TRBJ2-7; 10 nucleotides line up with TRBD2. The germline CDR1 and CDR2 sequences are KGHSH and LQKENI. Unmatched junction bases numbered 2, after V lost 4 bases and J lost 2 bases. CDR3 length: 14 amino acids. CDR3 sequence: CASSRTSGPYEQYF. Here the CDR3 DNA reads TGTGCCAGCTCACGGACTAGCGGACCCTACGAGCAGTACTTC. Full variable domain (remainder filled in from reference TRBV18 and TRBJ2-7): NAGVMQNPRHLVRRRGQEARLRCSPMKGHSHVYWYRQLPEEGLKFMVYLQKENIIDESGMPKERFSAEFPKEGPSILRIQQVVRGDSAAYFCASSRTSGPYEQYFGPGTRLTVT.

This chain uses TRBV5-4 with TRBJ1-1; TRBD1 is a possible D gene (5 bases). V lost 0 bases to trimming and J lost 4 bases, with 13 bases between them. Germline assignment: CDR1 SGHNT and CDR2 YYREEE (reference sequence). The CDR3 runs to 15 residues. CDR3 bases: TGTGCCAGCAGCTTGGGACAGCCGTTTGGCACTGAAGCTTTCTTT. Its translation: CASSLGQPFGTEAFF. The full variable domain, with the rest looked up from reference TRBV5-4 and TRBJ1-1, is ETGVTQSPTHLIKTRGQQVTLRCSSQSGHNTVSWYQQALGQGPQFIFQYYREEENGRGNFPPRFSGLQFPNYSSELNVNALELDDSALYLCASSLGQPFGTEAFFGQGTRLTVV.

The chain couples TRBV14 to TRBJ2-7, with 11 bases identical to TRBD2. The CDR3 has 16 residues. The junction had 14 bases not matched to a gene; V was cut back by 9 bases and J by 4 bases. Germline CDR1 SGHDN, CDR2 FVKESK. Here the CDR3 reads CARRARRLAGIYEQYF. The CDR3 region has the DNA TGTGCCAGACGGGCTCGGAGACTAGCGGGAATATACGAGCAGTACTTC.